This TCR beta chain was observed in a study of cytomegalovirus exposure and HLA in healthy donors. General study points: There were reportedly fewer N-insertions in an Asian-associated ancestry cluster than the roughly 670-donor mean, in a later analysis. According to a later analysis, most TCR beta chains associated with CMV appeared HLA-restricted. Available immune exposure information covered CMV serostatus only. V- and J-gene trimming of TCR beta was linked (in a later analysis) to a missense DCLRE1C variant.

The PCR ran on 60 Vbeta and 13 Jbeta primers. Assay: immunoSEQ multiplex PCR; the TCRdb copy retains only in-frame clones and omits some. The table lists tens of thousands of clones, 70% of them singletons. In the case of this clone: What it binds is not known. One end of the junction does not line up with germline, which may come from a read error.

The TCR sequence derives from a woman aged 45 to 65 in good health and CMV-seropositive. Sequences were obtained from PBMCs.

This CDR3 reads CASSFSTITTLAGEVETRYF. CDR3 nucleotide sequence: TGTGCCAGCAGTTTTTCCACGATTACGACCCTAGCGGGAGAGGTAGAGACCCGGTACTTC. The chain has TRBV28 and TRBJ2-5, with TRBD2 identical over 10 bases. The length of the CDR3 is 20 residues. Germline CDR1 MDHEN, CDR2 SYDVKM.